These 9 T cell receptor beta chains were sequenced from one sample in a study of control samples from healthy donors and cancer patients (TCRdb year 2020). The method was the immunoSEQ multiplex PCR assay. In TCRdb, the immuneACCESS table is reduced to in-frame sequences with V and J assigned. These tables do not hold every clone; where another copy was compared, an unresolved V gene accounts for under half, and the others remain unexplained. In this sample the table shows 100,000 to 150,000 clones, roughly 90% of which occur a single time. The ten largest clones add up to about 5.5% of the sample. The source material was blood. These receptors were obtained from a man aged 18 to 35 in good health.

The chain employs TRBV4-2 and TRBJ1-2; D ambiguous. V lost 0 bases to trimming and J lost 6 bases, with 11 bases between them. CDR3 length: 14 amino acids. CDR1 is LGHNA, CDR2 YNFKEQ, per germline. The CDR3: CASSQDGRFDGYTF. CDR3 coding DNA: TGTGCCAGCAGCCAAGATGGGAGGTTCGATGGCTACACCTTC.

The J gene is TRBJ2-7, the V gene TRBV6-4; D perhaps matches TRBD1 (6 bases). The ends were cut back, 8 bases at V and 0 bases at J, with 8 bases in the middle. CDR1 and CDR2 (germline): MRHNA, SNTAGT. The CDR3 has 12 residues. The CDR3: CASLGHSYEQYF. DNA for the CDR3: TGTGCCAGCCTGGGACACTCCTACGAGCAGTACTTC.

The chain employs TRBV9 and TRBJ2-3, with D perhaps matching TRBD2 (6 bases). The CDR3 runs to 19 residues. Between the trimmed V and J ends, which lost 4 bases and 1 base, there was a span of 25 bases. CDR1 and CDR2 (germline): SGDLS, YYNGEE. The CDR3 loop reads CASSFSWSPTGVGTDTQYF. The DNA of the CDR3 is TGTGCCAGCAGCTTCTCGTGGTCCCCTACGGGGGTGGGCACAGATACGCAGTATTTT.

The chain carries TRBV29-1 and TRBJ1-4; the D gene is possibly TRBD1 (6 bases). This CDR3 region has 15 residues. CDR1 and CDR2 (germline): SQVTM, ANQGSEA. The V end lost 2 bases, the J end lost 7 bases, and 17 bases lay between the germline ends. CDR3 region: CSVELARGAPEKLFF. The DNA for the CDR3 is TGCAGCGTTGAATTAGCCAGGGGCGCCCCTGAAAAACTGTTTTTT.

There are a few counts of this clone. The chain carries TRBV6-5 and TRBJ1-1, with TRBD1 matching over 7 bases. V trimming: 4 bases; J trimming: 5 bases; junction bases outside the gene matches: 13. Germline CDR1 is MNHEY and CDR2 is SVGAGI. The CDR3 covers 16 residues. This CDR3 is CASSLGVQGPGTEAFF. CDR3 in DNA: TGTGCCAGCAGTTTGGGGGTACAGGGGCCGGGAACTGAAGCTTTCTTT.

This chain joins TRBV5-4 and TRBJ2-6, with D possibly TRBD1 on 7 matching bases. V lost 6 bases and J lost 0, with 19 bases in between. The CDR3 totals 18 residues. Looked up from germline, CDR1 is SGHNT and CDR2 is YYREEE (reference sequence). CDR3 sequence reads: CASNVGSGGRSGANVLTF. In DNA form, the CDR3 reads TGTGCCAGCAACGTTGGGTCAGGGGGGCGCTCTGGGGCCAACGTCCTGACTTTC.

The CDR3 reads CASSRNTGELFF. The CDR3 DNA follows: TGTGCCAGCAGTCGGAACACCGGGGAGCTGTTTTTT. The chain has TRBV2 and TRBJ2-2; no clear D gene. This CDR3 is 12 amino acids long. The ends were cut back, 5 bases at V and 1 base at J, with 2 bases in the middle. Germline CDR1 reads SNHLY; CDR2 reads FYNNEI.

The chain is built from TRBV6-5 and TRBJ2-1; either TRBD1 or TRBD2 may fit D (7 bases each). Germline-derived CDR1 and CDR2 are MNHEY and SVGAGI. The length of the CDR3 is 15 residues. Trimming pared 6 bases from V and 5 bases from J, leaving 17 bases between. The CDR3: CASSFGRGRHNEQFF. CDR3 nucleotides: TGTGCCAGCAGCTTTGGGAGGGGGCGGCACAATGAGCAGTTCTTC.

V and J are TRBV27 and TRBJ1-5; D call uncertain. The CDR3 consists of 14 residues. CDR1 MNHEY and CDR2 SMNVEV come from the germline V gene (reference sequence). Trimming took 5 bases from V and 0 from J, leaving 8 bases between them. CDR3: CASSPGVSNQPQHF. In nucleotides, the CDR3 is TGTGCCAGCAGTCCCGGAGTTAGCAATCAGCCCCAGCATTTT.